The 25 T cell receptor beta chains given below trace back to one sample, sequenced in a study of OX40 agonist ivuxolimab in advanced cancers. Profiling relied on immunoSEQ multiplex PCR, and the TCRdb table lists in-frame clones only, not all of them. Found here are under 40,000 clones, roughly 87% of them singletons; the top ten hold roughly 28%. Sequenced here: CD4+ or CD8+ T cells sorted from blood, sampled in a trial of the OX40 agonist ivuxolimab. The receptors originated from an adult with an advanced solid tumor such as melanoma, head and neck, liver or kidney cancer.

V usage is TRBV9 and J usage is TRBJ2-7; 7 positions match TRBD2. Trimming took 3 bases from V and 4 from J; bases not matched to a gene: 4. The length of the CDR3 is 13 residues. The germline CDR1 and CDR2 sequences are SGDLS and YYNGEE. The CDR3 nucleotides read TGTGCCAGCAGCGCGGGACTACCATACGAGCAGTACTTC. This translates into CASSAGLPYEQYF. The full variable domain, rest sourced from reference TRBV9 and TRBJ2-7, is DSGVTQTPKHLITATGQRVTLRCSPRSGDLSVYWYQQSLDQGLQFLIQYYNGEERAKGNILERFSAQQFPDLHSELNLSSLELGDSALYFCASSAGLPYEQYFGPGTRLTVT.

This clone is a singleton in its sample. V is TRBV27 and J is TRBJ2-5; no definite D call. V shed 6 bases and J shed 0 bases, with 5 bases lying between them. Germline-derived CDR1 and CDR2 are MNHEY and SMNVEV (reference sequence). This CDR3 has 12 residues. The CDR3 loop reads CASSRDQETQYF. CDR3 sequence (DNA): TGTGCCAGCAGCCGAGACCAAGAGACCCAGTACTTC.

V usage is TRBV27 and J usage is TRBJ2-1; D gene unclear. This CDR3 contains 15 residues. Germline V CDR1 and CDR2: MNHEY, SMNVEV (reference sequence). V shed 7 bases and J shed 0 bases, with 13 bases lying between them. The CDR3 spells CASTHKRYSYNEQFF. CDR3 DNA sequence: TGTGCCAGCACTCACAAGCGCTACTCCTACAATGAGCAGTTCTTC.

The gene calls are TRBV7-9 and TRBJ2-7; TRBD2 aligns across 13 bases. Germline CDR1 SEHNR, CDR2 FQNEAQ (reference sequence). V lost 7 bases to trimming and J lost 3 bases; unmatched junction nucleotides: 6. The CDR3 covers 15 residues. CDR3 in amino acids: CASIYGLAGVYEQYF. The CDR3 region has the DNA TGTGCCAGCATCTACGGACTAGCGGGAGTCTACGAGCAGTACTTC. Supplemented by reference TRBV7-9 and TRBJ2-7, the full variable domain reads DTGVSQNPRHKITKRGQNVTFRCDPISEHNRLYWYRQTLGQGPEFLTYFQNEAQLEKSRLLSDRFSAERPKGSFSTLEIQRTEQGDSAMYLCASIYGLAGVYEQYFGPGTRLTVT.

This clone was seen a single time. The chain combines TRBV5-6 with TRBJ2-5; 10 nucleotides agree with TRBD2. The germline gives CDR1 SGHDT, CDR2 YYEEEE. V was pared by 0 bases and J by 3 bases, with 2 bases of the junction left unmatched. This CDR3 spans 15 amino acids. The CDR3 loop reads CASSLEGLAKETQYF. The DNA for the CDR3 is TGTGCCAGCAGCTTGGAGGGACTAGCGAAAGAGACCCAGTACTTC.

V and J are TRBV14 and TRBJ2-1; TRBD2 matches at 13 bases. Germline V gene lookup returns CDR1 SGHDN and CDR2 FVKESK. The ends lost 3 bases at V and 8 bases at J; junction bases unmatched: 7. This CDR3 is 16 amino acids long. The CDR3 nucleotides read TGTGCCAGCAGCCAGGGGACTAGCGGGACCCGCTATGAGCAGTTCTTC. As protein: CASSQGTSGTRYEQFF.

The chain employs TRBV28 and TRBJ2-5, with 7 nucleotides matching TRBD2. CDR1 is MDHEN and CDR2 is SYDVKM in the germline V gene. The ends lost 3 bases at V and 3 bases at J; junction bases unmatched: 4. The CDR3 contains 14 residues. CDR3: CASSLGLAEETQYF. The CDR3 coding sequence is TGTGCCAGCAGTTTGGGGCTAGCGGAAGAGACCCAGTACTTC.

CDR3 in amino acids: CASSGGAEAFF. The CDR3, as DNA: TGTGCCAGCAGTGGGGGGGCTGAAGCTTTCTTT. The chain has TRBV6-1 and TRBJ1-1, with a possible D match to TRBD1 (5 bases). Germline CDR1 and CDR2: MNHNS and SASEGT. The CDR3 contains 11 residues. Trimming shortened V by 4 bases and J by 6 bases, and 6 bases separated the two germline ends.

The gene calls are TRBV4-1 and TRBJ2-2; D call uncertain. The germline CDR1 and CDR2 sequences are MGHRA and YSYEKL. The V end was cut by 4 bases, the J end by 5 bases, with 8 bases between. There are 13 residues in the CDR3. The CDR3 protein is CASSLGVTGELFF. As DNA, the CDR3 is TGCGCCAGCAGCCTGGGTGTTACCGGGGAGCTGTTTTTT.

The CDR3 region is CASGTGGRDTQYF. CDR3 nucleotides: TGTGCCAGTGGGACAGGGGGCAGGGATACGCAGTATTTT. The chain recombines TRBV19 with TRBJ2-3; TRBD1 agrees at 12 bases. Germline loops: CDR1 LNHDA, CDR2 SQIVND (reference sequence). Unmatched junction bases numbered 3, after V lost 8 bases and J lost 6 bases. The CDR3 has 13 residues.

This clone was detected only a few times. The gene calls are TRBV7-9 and TRBJ1-2; D is unresolved. The CDR3 loop spans 13 amino acids. Trimming took off 5 bases at V and 7 bases at J, with 14 bases between the two ends. Germline V gene sequence: CDR1 SEHNR, CDR2 FQNEAQ (reference sequence). CDR3 in DNA: TGTGCCAGCAGCCCGCCCGCCAGAAGTGGCTACACCTTC. It yields the protein CASSPPARSGYTF.

The chain couples TRBV28 to TRBJ2-2, with 9 bases lining up with TRBD2. This CDR3 is built from 15 residues. Per germline, CDR1 MDHEN and CDR2 SYDVKM. The trim removed 3 bases at V and 4 bases at J, leaving 3 bases unmatched. This CDR3 is CASSFRGLATGELFF. CDR3 coding DNA: TGTGCCAGCAGTTTTAGGGGACTAGCCACCGGGGAGCTGTTTTTT.

The chain couples TRBV11-2 to TRBJ2-5; 8 bases map to TRBD2. This CDR3 is built from 15 residues. V lost 3 bases to trimming and J lost 2 bases; unmatched junction nucleotides: 5. Germline assignment: CDR1 SGHAT and CDR2 FQNNGV. The CDR3 reads CASSLMIAGQETQYF. In DNA, the CDR3 is TGTGCCAGCAGCTTGATGATAGCGGGGCAAGAGACCCAGTACTTC.

A single count supports this clone. The V and J genes are TRBV27 and TRBJ2-7, with D perhaps assigned TRBD1 or TRBD2 (6 bases each). The germline V gene encodes CDR1 MNHEY and CDR2 SMNVEV (reference sequence). This CDR3 comprises 15 residues. V lost 7 bases and J 0 bases, leaving 16 bases between the germline ends. This CDR3 is CASTGGQGLSYEQYF. The CDR3 coding sequence is TGTGCCAGCACCGGGGGCCAGGGCCTCTCCTACGAGCAGTACTTC.

V gene TRBV5-5 combines with J gene TRBJ2-3; TRBD2 matches at 10 bases. The V gene end was trimmed by 1 base and the J gene end by 4 bases; junction bases not matched to a gene: 9. The CDR3 sequence is 17 residues long. Germline CDR1 is SGHKS and CDR2 is YYEKEE (reference sequence). DNA for the CDR3: TGTGCCAGCAGCTTGTCTCTAGCGGGGGATGGTGCAGATACGCAGTATTTT. Protein sequence: CASSLSLAGDGADTQYF.

This clone was detected only a few times. This sequence joins TRBV6-6 and TRBJ1-5; 8 positions match TRBD1. Germline assignment: CDR1 MNHNY and CDR2 SVGAGI (reference sequence). V lost 11 bases and J lost 6; bases outside the gene matches: 9. The CDR3 is made up of 13 amino acids. The CDR3 reads CAAQGARGQPQHF. The CDR3 DNA follows: TGTGCCGCGCAGGGGGCGAGAGGTCAGCCCCAGCATTTT.

The rearrangement links TRBV29-1 to TRBJ2-7; 9 nucleotides match TRBD1. This CDR3 region has 13 residues. V dropped 3 bases and J dropped 6; count of bases not matched to a gene: 6. CDR1 and CDR2 from the germline V gene are SQVTM and ANQGSEA. The CDR3 DNA sequence: TGCAGCGTTGAGGGGACAGGGTTTCTCGAGCAGTACTTC. It translates to CSVEGTGFLEQYF.

The chain links TRBV6-1 to TRBJ2-7; 14 nucleotides agree with TRBD2. Germline CDR1 and CDR2: MNHNS and SASEGT. This CDR3 is built from 17 residues. V shed 0 bases, J shed 4 bases, and the junction held 5 bases outside the gene matches. The DNA for the CDR3 is TGTGCCAGCAGTGAAGCAATCCGGACTAGCGGGAGGTACGAGCAGTACTTC. It encodes CASSEAIRTSGRYEQYF.

This chain uses TRBV5-5 with TRBJ2-5; 11 bases fit TRBD1. From germline, CDR1 is SGHKS and CDR2 YYEKEE (reference sequence). J lost 4 bases, V lost 1 base, and 3 bases had no gene match. The length of the CDR3 is 15 residues. CDR3 nucleotide sequence: TGTGCCAGCAGCTTGCGGGACAGGGGGGGAGAGACCCAGTACTTC. It specifies CASSLRDRGGETQYF.

This chain uses TRBV5-4 with TRBJ1-1, with 8 bases fitting TRBD1. Germline CDR1 reads SGHNT; CDR2 reads YYREEE (reference sequence). V trimming: 4 bases; J trimming: 1 base; junction bases outside the gene matches: 3. The CDR3 loop spans 14 amino acids. The CDR3 nucleotides read TGTGCCAGCAGCATACAGGGGGGGAACACTGAAGCTTTCTTT. This gives the protein CASSIQGGNTEAFF. The whole variable domain, filled in from reference TRBV5-4 and TRBJ1-1, reads ETGVTQSPTHLIKTRGQQVTLRCSSQSGHNTVSWYQQALGQGPQFIFQYYREEENGRGNFPPRFSGLQFPNYSSELNVNALELDDSALYLCASSIQGGNTEAFFGQGTRLTVV.

This chain uses TRBV5-1 with TRBJ2-3; 8 nucleotides line up with TRBD1. V gave up 4 bases and J gave up 4 bases; unmatched junction bases: 5. The CDR3 length is 14 residues. The germline V gene encodes CDR1 SGHRS and CDR2 YFSETQ. The CDR3 nucleotides are TGCGCCAGCAGCCTAGACAGGGGCGCAGATACGCAGTATTTT. Translated, it gives CASSLDRGADTQYF.

The chain carries TRBV28 and TRBJ2-7, with TRBD2 matching 7 bases. V was clipped by 8 bases and J by 2 bases; unmatched bases: 9. The CDR3 loop spans 14 amino acids. Looked up from germline, CDR1 is MDHEN and CDR2 is SYDVKM. CDR3 nucleotide sequence: TGTGCCAGCTCTTCCGGGACTACACCCTACGAGCAGTACTTC. The encoded protein is CASSSGTTPYEQYF.

The chain uses TRBV4-1 and TRBJ2-7; tentatively, D is TRBD2 (6 bases). Trimming removed 0 bases from V and 2 bases from J, with 14 bases in between. CDR1 and CDR2 from the germline V gene are MGHRA and YSYEKL. CDR3 length: 16 amino acids. In nucleotides, the CDR3 is TGCGCCAGCAGCCAAGATTGGCCGGGACTCACCTACGAGCAGTACTTC. This sequence encodes CASSQDWPGLTYEQYF.

This clone was picked up many times. Other DNA sequences in this specimen translate into the identical CDR3. The gene calls are TRBV6-5 and TRBJ2-7, with a tentative D call TRBD2 (6 bases). CDR1 is MNHEY and CDR2 is SVGAGI in the germline V gene. This CDR3 spans 13 amino acids. V was cut by 2 bases and J by 3 bases, with 8 bases left in between. CDR3 sequence: CASSYGGSYEQYF. CDR3 coding DNA: TGTGCCAGCAGTTACGGGGGGAGCTACGAGCAGTACTTC.

The gene calls are TRBV2 and TRBJ2-7, with unresolved D. In germline, CDR1 is SNHLY, CDR2 FYNNEI. This CDR3 is 14 amino acids long. The ends were cut back, 2 bases at V and 2 bases at J, with 10 bases in the middle. The CDR3 loop is CASSETFVPYEQYF. CDR3 nucleotide sequence: TGTGCCAGCAGTGAAACGTTCGTACCCTACGAGCAGTACTTC. Complete variable domain (other parts from reference TRBV2 and TRBJ2-7): EPEVTQTPSHQVTQMGQEVILRCVPISNHLYFYWYRQILGQKVEFLVSFYNNEISEKSEIFDDQFSVERPDGSNFTLKIRSTKLEDSAMYFCASSETFVPYEQYFGPGTRLTVT.